A single T cell receptor beta chain is shown here with its context. Its antigen is undetermined. This table comes from immunoSEQ multiplex PCR, and its TCRdb copy is limited to in-frame clones, with some not included. This table has about 100,000 clones, around 90% appearing once. This sample was taken from a study of T cell responses to AZD1222 COVID-19 vaccine. Study observations and caveats: Clonal diversity was possibly underestimated, and white British individuals and females predominated among donors. There were vaccine-associated CD4 TCRs across spike, dominant at 160-218 and 743-854.

The V gene end was trimmed by 2 bases and the J gene end by 1 base; junction bases not matched to a gene: 2. This CDR3 region has 15 residues. Germline lookup yields CDR1 SEHNR and CDR2 FQNEAQ (reference sequence). The chain links TRBV7-9 to TRBJ2-7; 10 bases line up with TRBD2. The sequencing used peripheral blood, collected on day 0 of AZD1222 vaccination. This receptor was obtained from an adult in good health. CDR3 coding DNA: TGTGCCAGCAGCTTAACTAGCGGGGCATCCTACGAGCAGTACTTC. It encodes CASSLTSGASYEQYF.